This T cell receptor (beta chain) was retrieved from a study of CD4 and CD8 cells across lung adenocarcinoma regions. TCRdb ran MiXCR on the PCR reads and lists one entry per CDR3 protein. The repertoire holds 9,000 to 10,000 distinct CDR3 sequences, with about half as singletons. In germline, CDR1 is MNHEY, CDR2 SVGAGI. With V trimmed by 2 bases and J by 2 bases, 15 bases remained unmatched. The CDR3 runs 18 residues. This clonotype has a count of ten or more. This chain links TRBV6-5 with TRBJ2-7; TRBD2 agrees at 7 bases. The specimen was CD4+ T cells from the margin of a lung tumor. The TCR was taken from a male donor with lung adenocarcinoma. The CD4 and CD8 labels of this study may be unreliable. The CDR3 nucleotides read TGTGCCAGCAGTTACGGGGCCGTCAGGAGCGGGGCTGCCTACGAGCAGTACTTC. Its protein is CASSYGAVRSGAAYEQYF.